Listed below are T cell receptor beta chains from one sample, sequenced in a study of blood T cells in healthy people across ages. TCRdb re-analysed the 5' RACE reads in MiXCR, keeping a single row per CDR3 protein. The repertoire has hundreds of thousands of distinct CDR3 sequences, about 62% of them found once; the top ten carry roughly 20%. Sequenced: blood. These receptors were taken from a man aged 30 to 39 in good health. The CDR3 runs from the conserved cysteine through the conserved F or W. Each record gives: V gene, J gene, D gene, clone size, CDR3 DNA, CDR3 protein. D genes are given only for firm matches. Rows give clone size only sometimes, using once, few, many, or a class for an expanded clone.

TRBV20-1,TRBJ2-3,TRBD2,.,TGCAGTGCGGTTGTAGCGGGTGCCTCAGATACGCAGTATTTT,CSAVVAGASDTQYF
TRBV7-9,TRBJ2-7,TRBD1,.,TGTGCCAGCAGCTCATCGGGACAGCCCTCCTACGAGCAGTACTTC,CASSSSGQPSYEQYF
TRBV29-1,TRBJ2-2,TRBD1,.,TGCAGCGTTGCCGGGACAGACCTTTTCGGGGAGCTGTTTTTT,CSVAGTDLFGELFF
TRBV12-5,TRBJ2-1,.,.,TGTGCTAGTGGCCTACAGGAAGGGGGTCCCAATGAGCAGTTCTTC,CASGLQEGGPNEQFF
TRBV29-1,TRBJ2-7,TRBD2,.,TGCAGCGTGGTCCTAGCGGGAGGGGGAGAGCAGTACTTC,CSVVLAGGGEQYF
TRBV7-2,TRBJ1-5,.,.,TGTGTCAGCAGCTTCACCCACCAGTATGGGAGCAATCAGCCCCAGCATTTT,CVSSFTHQYGSNQPQHF
TRBV10-3,TRBJ2-2,TRBD1,.,TGTGCCATCACCGGGACAGGGAGGGCCGGGGAGCTGTTTTTT,CAITGTGRAGELFF
TRBV20-1,TRBJ2-7,.,.,TGCAGTGCTAGTTTCCGGGAATCGGCCTCCTACGAGCAGTACTTC,CSASFRESASYEQYF
TRBV11-2,TRBJ1-2,.,.,TGTGCCAGCAGCCCCCCCCGGACAGAAGCCAACTATGGCTACACCTTC,CASSPPRTEANYGYTF
TRBV20-1,TRBJ1-4,.,few,TGCAGTGCTAGACAGGCTAATGAAAAACTGTTTTTT,CSARQANEKLFF
TRBV5-1,TRBJ2-3,.,.,TGCGCCAGCAGCCCGGACATAAGCACAGATACGCAGTATTTT,CASSPDISTDTQYF
TRBV28,TRBJ2-5,TRBD2,.,TGTGCCAGCAGCCGGTTTGGGGCGGGAGAGGAGACCCAGTACTTC,CASSRFGAGEETQYF
TRBV21-1,TRBJ1-2,.,.,TGTGCCAGCAGCATCCCTACTAAAACTGGCTACACCTTC,CASSIPTKTGYTF
TRBV6-5,TRBJ2-3,.,few,TGTGCCACCCAAGCCCAGCAGGGCACAGATACGCAGTATTTT,CATQAQQGTDTQYF
TRBV20-1,TRBJ2-7,TRBD1,.,TGCAGTGCTAGGGGACAGGGGCGCGCCGAGCAGTACTTC,CSARGQGRAEQYF
TRBV2,TRBJ2-5,TRBD1,.,TGTGCCAGCATGCCCCAGGGGGCTGGAGAGACCCAGTACTTC,CASMPQGAGETQYF
TRBV20-1,TRBJ2-7,TRBD2,few,TGCAGTGCTAGAGGAAAGCGGGACCCGACCTACGAGCAGTACTTC,CSARGKRDPTYEQYF
TRBV29-1,TRBJ2-5,TRBD2,few,TGCAGCGTCCGAACTAGCGGGGTGGGAAGGACCCAGTACTTC,CSVRTSGVGRTQYF
TRBV6-1,TRBJ1-1,.,.,TGTGCCAGCAGTGAAAAACGGCTGAACACTGAAGCTTTCTTT,CASSEKRLNTEAFF
TRBV7-9,TRBJ2-5,TRBD2,.,TGTGCCGGAAAAAGCGGGAGCGAGACCCAGTACTTC,CAGKSGSETQYF
TRBV20-1,TRBJ2-7,TRBD1,once,TGCAGTGCTAGTCAGGGGGCGTCCTACGAGCAGTACTTC,CSASQGASYEQYF
TRBV15,TRBJ2-7,TRBD2,few,TGTGCCACCAGCAGGGTACGACTAGCGGGAGTCTACGAGCAGTACTTC,CATSRVRLAGVYEQYF
TRBV20-1,TRBJ2-3,TRBD2,.,TGCAGTGCTAGGAGCGGGAGGGGCACAGGTACGCAGTATTTT,CSARSGRGTGTQYF
TRBV13,TRBJ2-5,.,.,TGTGCCAGCAGCCTACCCAGAGGAATCGGGACCCAGTACTTC,CASSLPRGIGTQYF